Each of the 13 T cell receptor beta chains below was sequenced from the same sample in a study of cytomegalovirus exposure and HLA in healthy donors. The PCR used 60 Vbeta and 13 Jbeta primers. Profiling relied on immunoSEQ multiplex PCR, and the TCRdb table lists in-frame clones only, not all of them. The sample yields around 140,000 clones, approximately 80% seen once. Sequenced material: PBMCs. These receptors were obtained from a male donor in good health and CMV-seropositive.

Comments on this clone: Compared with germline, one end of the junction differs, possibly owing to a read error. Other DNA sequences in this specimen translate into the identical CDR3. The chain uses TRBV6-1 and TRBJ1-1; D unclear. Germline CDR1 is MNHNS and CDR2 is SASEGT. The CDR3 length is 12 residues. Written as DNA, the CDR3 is TGTGCCAGCGACTTTCGGGGAGAGCCGAAGGGATTT. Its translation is CASDFRGEPKGF.

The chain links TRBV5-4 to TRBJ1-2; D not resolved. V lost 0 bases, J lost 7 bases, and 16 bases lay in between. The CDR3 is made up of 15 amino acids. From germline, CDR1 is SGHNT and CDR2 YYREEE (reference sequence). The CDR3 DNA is TGTGCCAGCAGCTTGGGAGACTATAATACCCGTGGCTACACCTTC. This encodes CASSLGDYNTRGYTF.

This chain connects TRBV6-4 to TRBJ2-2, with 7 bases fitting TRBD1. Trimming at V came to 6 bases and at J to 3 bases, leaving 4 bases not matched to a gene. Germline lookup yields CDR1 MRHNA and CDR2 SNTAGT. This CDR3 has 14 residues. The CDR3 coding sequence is TGTGCCAGCAGACAGGGGTGGGACACCGGGGAGCTGTTTTTT. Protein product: CASRQGWDTGELFF.

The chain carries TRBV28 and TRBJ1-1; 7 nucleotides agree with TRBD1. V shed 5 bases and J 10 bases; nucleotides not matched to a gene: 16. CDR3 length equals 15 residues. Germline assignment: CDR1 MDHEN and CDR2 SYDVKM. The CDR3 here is CASSHFDRPQGGAFF. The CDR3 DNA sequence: TGTGCCAGCAGTCACTTTGACAGGCCCCAGGGGGGAGCTTTCTTT.

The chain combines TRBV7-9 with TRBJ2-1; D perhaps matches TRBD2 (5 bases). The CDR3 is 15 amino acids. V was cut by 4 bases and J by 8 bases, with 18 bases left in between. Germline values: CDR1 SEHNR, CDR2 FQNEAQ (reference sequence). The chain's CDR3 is CASSSWTGANYEQFF. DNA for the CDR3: TGTGCCAGCAGCTCCTGGACTGGTGCGAACTATGAGCAGTTCTTC. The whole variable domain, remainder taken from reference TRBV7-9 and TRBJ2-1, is DTGVSQNPRHKITKRGQNVTFRCDPISEHNRLYWYRQTLGQGPEFLTYFQNEAQLEKSRLLSDRFSAERPKGSFSTLEIQRTEQGDSAMYLCASSSWTGANYEQFFGPGTRLTVL.

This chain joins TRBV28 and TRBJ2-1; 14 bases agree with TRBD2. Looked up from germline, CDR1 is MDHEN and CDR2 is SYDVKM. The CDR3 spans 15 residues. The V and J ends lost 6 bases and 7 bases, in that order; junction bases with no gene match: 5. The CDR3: CASRAGTSGGNEQFF. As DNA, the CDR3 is TGTGCCAGCAGGGCAGGGACTAGCGGGGGTAATGAGCAGTTCTTC.

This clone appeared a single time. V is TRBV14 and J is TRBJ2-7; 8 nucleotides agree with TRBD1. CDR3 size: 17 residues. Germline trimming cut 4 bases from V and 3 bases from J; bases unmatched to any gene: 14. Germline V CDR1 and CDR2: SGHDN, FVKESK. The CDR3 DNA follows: TGTGCCAGCAGCCCGTATCAAACAGGGGGATTGGGCTACGAGCAGTACTTC. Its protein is CASSPYQTGGLGYEQYF.

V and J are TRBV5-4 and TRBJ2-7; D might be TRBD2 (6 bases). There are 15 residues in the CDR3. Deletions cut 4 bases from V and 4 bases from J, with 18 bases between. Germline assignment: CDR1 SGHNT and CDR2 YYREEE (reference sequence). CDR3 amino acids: CASSIPGLLVYEQYF. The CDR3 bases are TGTGCCAGCAGCATACCGGGACTCCTTGTATACGAGCAGTACTTC.

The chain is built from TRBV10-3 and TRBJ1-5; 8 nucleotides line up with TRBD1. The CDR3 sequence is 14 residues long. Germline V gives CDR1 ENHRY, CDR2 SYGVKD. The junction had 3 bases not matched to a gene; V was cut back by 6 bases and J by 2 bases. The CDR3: CAIRETGGNQPQHF. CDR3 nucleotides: TGTGCCATCAGGGAGACAGGGGGCAATCAGCCCCAGCATTTT.

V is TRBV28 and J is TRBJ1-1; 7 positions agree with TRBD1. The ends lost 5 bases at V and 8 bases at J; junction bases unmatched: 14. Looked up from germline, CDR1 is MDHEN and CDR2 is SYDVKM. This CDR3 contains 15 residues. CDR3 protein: CASSPSKGARAEAFF. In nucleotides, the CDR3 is TGTGCCAGCAGTCCATCCAAGGGGGCCCGGGCCGAAGCTTTCTTT.

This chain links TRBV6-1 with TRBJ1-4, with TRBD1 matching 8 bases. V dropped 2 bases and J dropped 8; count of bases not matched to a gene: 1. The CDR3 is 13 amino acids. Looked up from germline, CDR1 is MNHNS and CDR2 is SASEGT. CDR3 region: CASSETGGEKLFF. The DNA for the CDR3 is TGTGCCAGCAGTGAAACAGGGGGGGAAAAACTGTTTTTT.

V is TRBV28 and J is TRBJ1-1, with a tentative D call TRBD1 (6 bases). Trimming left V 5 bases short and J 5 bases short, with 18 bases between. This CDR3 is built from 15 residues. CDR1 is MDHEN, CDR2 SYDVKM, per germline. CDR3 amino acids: CASSPGGRGGTEAFF. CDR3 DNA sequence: TGTGCCAGCAGTCCCGGAGGCAGGGGCGGGACTGAAGCTTTCTTT.

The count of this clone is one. CDR3: CASSLVTVNTEAFF. The CDR3 nucleotides are TGTGCCAGCAGCTTAGTAACGGTGAACACTGAAGCTTTCTTT. This sequence joins TRBV7-8 and TRBJ1-1; D not resolved. Trimming took 1 base from V and 0 from J, leaving 6 bases between them. The germline V gene encodes CDR1 SGHVS and CDR2 FQNEAQ. This CDR3 has 14 amino acids.